Shown below are 22 T cell receptor beta chains from a single sample sequenced in a study of T-cell reconstitution after alpha-beta-depleted transplantation in children (dated by TCRdb to the mid-2010s). Libraries were constructed by PCR. The instrument was an Illumina HiSeq 2500. To normalize quantification of the TCRbeta repertoire, the TCR libraries were built with molecular barcoding that relied on unique molecular identifiers. The raw public reads went through TCRdb reprocessing: fastp at Q25, MiXCR clone calling, in-frame beta chains kept. Rows matching on CDR3 protein sequence are summarized as one entry with the most common DNA and genes. Within this sample are 600,000 to 700,000 distinct CDR3 sequences, with approximately 17% of them counted one time only. Under 1.2% of the sample rests with the top ten. This specimen was PBMCs from the stem cell graft donor, taken from the stem cell graft. These receptors came from a human donor who donated a stem cell graft to a child with acute myeloid leukemia.

This clonotype was seen repeatedly, ten times or more. The chain recombines TRBV7-2 with TRBJ2-5; D is uncertain. The CDR3 runs 14 residues. The ends were cut back, 1 base at V and 4 bases at J, with 10 bases in the middle. Germline loops: CDR1 SGHTA, CDR2 FQGNSA. The CDR3 DNA sequence: TGTGCCAGCAGCTTAGTGTTTAACCGAGAGACCCAGTACTTC. Amino acids: CASSLVFNRETQYF. The full variable domain, rest sourced from reference TRBV7-2 and TRBJ2-5, is GAGVSQSPSNKVTEKGKDVELRCDPISGHTALYWYRQSLGQGLEFLIYFQGNSAPDKSGLPSDRFSAERTGGSVSTLTIQRTQQEDSAVYLCASSLVFNRETQYFGPGTRLLVL.

The J gene is TRBJ2-7, the V gene TRBV20-1; 7 nucleotides align to TRBD2. The CDR3 is made up of 16 amino acids. Trimming at V came to 0 bases and at J to 4 bases, leaving 12 bases not matched to a gene. CDR1 is DFQATT, CDR2 SNEGSKA, per germline (reference sequence). This CDR3 reads CSARDRLAVRVYEQYF. The CDR3 DNA is TGCAGTGCTAGAGATAGGCTAGCGGTCCGGGTGTACGAGCAGTACTTC.

Only a few counts were recorded for this clonotype. V gene TRBV2 combines with J gene TRBJ2-3, with TRBD1 identical over 8 bases. Germline-derived CDR1 and CDR2 are SNHLY and FYNNEI. The CDR3 runs 15 residues. With V trimmed by 6 bases and J by 2 bases, 7 bases remained unmatched. CDR3 nucleotides: TGTGCCAGCAGGGGACGGACAGGGAACACAGATACGCAGTATTTT. This translates into CASRGRTGNTDTQYF.

There are a few counts of this clonotype. J is TRBJ2-7 and V is TRBV30, with no clear D. Per the germline V gene, CDR1 is GTSNPN and CDR2 is SVGIG (reference sequence). This CDR3 is 13 amino acids long. V lost 5 bases, J lost 5 bases, and 16 bases lay in between. Written as DNA, the CDR3 is TGTGCCTGGGGACCGATGGGTTTCAACGAGCAGTACTTC. Translated, it gives CAWGPMGFNEQYF.

V usage is TRBV14 and J usage is TRBJ1-2; 7 bases are shared with TRBD1. Germline values: CDR1 SGHDN, CDR2 FVKESK. The V segment lost 2 bases and the J segment 8 bases; nucleotides outside the gene matches: 8. This CDR3 is built from 14 residues. The CDR3 DNA sequence: TGTGCCAGCAGCCAACAAAGAACAGGGGAAGGCTACACCTTC. It yields the protein CASSQQRTGEGYTF.

This clonotype has at least ten counts. The rearrangement uses TRBV7-2 and TRBJ2-3; tentatively, D is TRBD2 (7 bases). From germline, CDR1 is SGHTA and CDR2 FQGNSA. Between the trimmed V and J ends, which lost 6 bases and 7 bases, there was a span of 20 bases. The CDR3 sequence is 15 residues long. The CDR3 spells CASSLREGGSYTQYF. The CDR3 DNA follows: TGTGCCAGCAGTCTTAGAGAGGGGGGGTCGTATACGCAGTATTTT.

This clonotype has just a few counts. The chain carries TRBV6-5 and TRBJ1-3; 10 bases match TRBD1. The CDR3 has 13 residues. Germline V gene data show CDR1 as MNHEY and CDR2 as SVGAGI. J was trimmed by 8 bases and V by 5 bases; bases with no gene match: 3. CDR3 sequence reads: CASSRQGADTIYF. The CDR3 DNA reads as TGTGCCAGCAGTCGACAGGGGGCCGACACCATATATTTT.

This clonotype occurred many times. The rearrangement uses TRBV9 and TRBJ2-3, with D tentatively TRBD2 (6 bases). This CDR3 region has 16 residues. Germline V gives CDR1 SGDLS, CDR2 YYNGEE. Trimming took off 0 bases at V and 0 bases at J, with 11 bases between the two ends. Here the CDR3 reads CASSVEVADSTDTQYF. The CDR3 nucleotides read TGTGCCAGCAGCGTAGAGGTAGCGGACAGCACAGATACGCAGTATTTT.

The rearrangement uses TRBV10-3 and TRBJ1-1, with TRBD1 as a possible D gene (6 bases). Trimming removed 3 bases at V and 4 bases at J, with 27 bases between. The germline CDR1 and CDR2 sequences are ENHRY and SYGVKD. The CDR3 is 19 amino acids. CDR3 nucleotide sequence: TGTGCCATCAGTGAAAGGGGAGCCGGGACATGGGGCGCGGGCACTGAAGCTTTCTTT. This codes for CAISERGAGTWGAGTEAFF.

This clonotype occurred many times. The V call is TRBV29-1, the J call TRBJ2-7; D tentatively reads TRBD1 or TRBD2 (5 bases each). Germline CDR1 SQVTM, CDR2 ANQGSEA. Trimming pared 4 bases from V and 2 bases from J, leaving 9 bases between. This CDR3 has 12 residues. Written as DNA, the CDR3 is TGCAGCGTTGGGGACGGAACCTACGAGCAGTACTTC. It yields the protein CSVGDGTYEQYF.

This clonotype was detected only a few times. The chain recombines TRBV12-3 or TRBV12-4 with TRBJ1-1; D not resolved. This CDR3 has 13 amino acids. V was shortened by 1 base and J by 6 bases, with 9 bases between the two germline ends. The CDR3 region is CASSLVPDAEAFF. In DNA, the CDR3 is TGTGCCAGCAGTTTAGTCCCGGACGCTGAAGCTTTCTTT.

This clonotype was counted only a few times. The chain uses TRBV12-3 or TRBV12-4 and TRBJ2-3; D gene ambiguous. There are 16 residues in the CDR3. The V end lost 2 bases, the J end lost 0 bases, and 12 bases lay between the germline ends. For the CDR3, the DNA is TGTGCCAGCAGTTTAATCGCTGCCAGGAGCACAGATACGCAGTATTTT. Translating it yields CASSLIAARSTDTQYF.

This chain joins TRBV5-5 and TRBJ2-1, with D perhaps TRBD1 (5 bases). V shed 0 bases and J shed 1 base, with 11 bases lying between them. This CDR3 comprises 16 residues. Germline CDR1 and CDR2: SGHKS and YYEKEE (reference sequence). CDR3 bases: TGTGCCAGCAGCTTGGGGGGCAGGTGGTCCTACAATGAGCAGTTCTTC. Amino acid sequence: CASSLGGRWSYNEQFF. Combining the CDR3 with reference TRBV5-5 and TRBJ2-1 gives the whole variable domain DAGVTQSPTHLIKTRGQQVTLRCSPISGHKSVSWYQQVLGQGPQFIFQYYEKEERGRGNFPDRFSARQFPNYSSELNVNALLLGDSALYLCASSLGGRWSYNEQFFGPGTRLTVL.

This clonotype was found once. The gene calls are TRBV6-2 or TRBV6-3 and TRBJ2-1; 8 bases match TRBD2. The CDR3 is 14 amino acids. V dropped 5 bases and J dropped 10; count of bases not matched to a gene: 10. CDR1 MNHEY and CDR2 SVGEGT come from the germline V gene. The CDR3 bases are TGTGCCAGCAGTGGACTAGCCCCTCCGGGAGAGCAGTTCTTC. It yields the protein CASSGLAPPGEQFF.

Points on this clonotype: A read error may be the cause here, since a much bigger clone is one base away. V gene TRBV29-1 combines with J gene TRBJ2-3, with 7 bases identical to TRBD1. Germline V gene data show CDR1 as SQVTM and CDR2 as ANQGSEA. With 8 bases clipped from V and 3 bases from J, the junction kept 5 bases outside the gene matches. The CDR3 is made up of 12 amino acids. Here the CDR3 reads CSIVQGTDTQYF. In nucleotides, the CDR3 is TGCAGCATAGTACAGGGGACAGATACGCAGTATTTT.

This clonotype was found many times. The J gene is TRBJ2-1, the V gene TRBV6-1; D is perhaps TRBD2 (6 bases). The CDR3 runs 13 residues. V was trimmed by 7 bases and J by 5 bases, leaving 12 bases between them. Looked up from germline, CDR1 is MNHNS and CDR2 is SASEGT. The CDR3 region is CASTSRGDNEQFF. CDR3 bases: TGTGCCAGCACCTCCCGCGGGGACAATGAGCAGTTCTTC.

There are a few counts of this clonotype. The chain employs TRBV7-2 and TRBJ2-1, with a tentative D call TRBD1 (5 bases). Germline V gene lookup returns CDR1 SGHTA and CDR2 FQGNSA. The CDR3 runs 15 residues. The V end was cut by 1 base, the J end by 7 bases, with 14 bases between. This chain's CDR3 is CASSLGAGRPNEQFF. For the CDR3, the DNA is TGTGCCAGCAGCTTAGGGGCAGGGCGGCCTAATGAGCAGTTCTTC.

The genes are TRBV7-9 and TRBJ1-1, with D possibly TRBD1 on 5 matching bases. This CDR3 has 16 amino acids. The V gene lost 0 bases and the J gene lost 1 base, with 12 bases spanning the gap. CDR1 SEHNR and CDR2 FQNEAQ come from the germline V gene (reference sequence). The CDR3 here is CASSLAGGPTNTEAFF. DNA for the CDR3: TGTGCCAGCAGCTTAGCGGGGGGACCGACGAACACTGAAGCTTTCTTT.

This clonotype was counted a few times. The chain joins TRBV5-1 to TRBJ2-2; 7 positions match TRBD2. From germline, CDR1 is SGHRS and CDR2 YFSETQ. CDR3 size: 17 residues. The V segment lost 4 bases and the J segment 1 base; nucleotides outside the gene matches: 10. CDR3 coding DNA: TGCGCCAGCAGCCTAAGCGTTATAGCGGGGAACACCGGGGAGCTGTTTTTT. Protein: CASSLSVIAGNTGELFF.

This clonotype was picked up many times. This chain uses TRBV29-1 with TRBJ1-1, with D unclear. This CDR3 comprises 13 residues. V gave up 2 bases and J gave up 8 bases, with 15 bases separating them. CDR1 is SQVTM, CDR2 ANQGSEA, per germline. This CDR3 reads CSVERVMDSEAFF. CDR3 nucleotides: TGCAGCGTTGAACGGGTGATGGATTCAGAAGCTTTCTTT.

The CDR3 protein is CSAQGDRGNQPQHF. The CDR3 region has the DNA TGCAGTGCCCAGGGCGATCGGGGCAATCAGCCCCAGCATTTT. The chain uses TRBV20-1 and TRBJ1-5; maybe TRBD1 (5 bases). CDR1 is DFQATT, CDR2 SNEGSKA, per germline (reference sequence). Trimming cost V 6 bases and J 2 bases, with 14 bases left between them. CDR3 length: 14 amino acids.

This chain uses TRBV15 with TRBJ2-2; D not resolved. The germline gives CDR1 LNHNV, CDR2 YYDKDF (reference sequence). The V and J ends lost 2 bases and 0 bases respectively, with 10 bases between them. The CDR3 totals 16 residues. CDR3 coding DNA: TGTGCCACCAGCAGATCACTGCCACCGAACACCGGGGAGCTGTTTTTT. Its translation: CATSRSLPPNTGELFF.